One sample yielded the 12 T cell receptor beta chains listed below, sequenced in a study of low-dose radiotherapy and immunotherapy resistance in tumors. Time point in this sample: after trial treatment. Treatment meaning: LDRT plus nivolumab, ipilimumab, low-dose cyclophosphamide and aspirin (RACIN trial). First-strand cDNA relied on TRAV- and TRBV-specific primers spanning alpha and beta chains. Amplification, which lasted around 20 PCR cycles, used a constant-region primer and V-primer adapter to amplify TCRs. TCRdb analysed the reads with MiXCR anew, one entry per CDR3 protein. Found here are some 100,000 distinct CDR3 sequences, around 20% of them singletons; the top ten hold around 13%. The sample was PBMCs, taken after low-dose radiotherapy plus immunotherapy. These receptors originate from a female donor with ovarian cancer.

This clonotype has ten or more counts. The CDR3 DNA follows: TGTGCCAGCAGTTACGAGGGGCAATACAATGAGCAGTTCTTC. Its translation: CASSYEGQYNEQFF. The rearrangement uses TRBV6-6 and TRBJ2-1; D may match TRBD1 or TRBD2 (5 bases each). This CDR3 contains 14 residues. The germline V gene encodes CDR1 MNHNY and CDR2 SVGAGI (reference sequence). Trimming removed 2 bases from V and 4 bases from J, with 9 bases in between.

At least ten counts were recorded for this clonotype. The chain joins TRBV7-6 to TRBJ2-7, with TRBD1 matching over 8 bases. The germline gives CDR1 SGHVS, CDR2 FNYEAQ. J gave up 0 bases and V 5 bases, and 6 bases lay outside the gene matches. The CDR3 is made up of 15 amino acids. CDR3 residues: CASSATGDRSYEQYF. DNA of the CDR3: TGTGCCAGCAGCGCGACAGGGGATCGCTCCTACGAGCAGTACTTC.

This clonotype occurred many times. The chain is built from TRBV7-2 and TRBJ1-5, with D maybe TRBD1 (6 bases). This CDR3 contains 16 residues. The germline CDR1 and CDR2 sequences are SGHTA and FQGNSA. V was shortened by 0 bases and J by 3 bases, with 12 bases between the two germline ends. The CDR3 is CASSLAGGGNNQPQHF. Here the CDR3 DNA reads TGTGCCAGCAGCTTAGCAGGGGGGGGCAACAATCAGCCCCAGCATTTT.

In this sample, this clonotype turned up many times. This chain links TRBV7-2 with TRBJ2-2; 13 positions agree with TRBD2. CDR3 length equals 18 residues. After removal of 5 bases from V and 2 bases from J, the junction contained 8 bases not matched to a gene. Germline loops: CDR1 SGHTA, CDR2 FQGNSA. The CDR3 DNA sequence: TGTGCCAGCAGCCGGAGACTAGCGGGGGGTCCTAACACCGGGGAGCTGTTTTTT. Translated, it gives CASSRRLAGGPNTGELFF.

This clonotype was detected ten times or more. This chain joins TRBV5-1 and TRBJ2-3, with a weak D call TRBD1 (5 bases). Germline V CDR1 and CDR2: SGHRS, YFSETQ. Trimming pared 4 bases from V and 2 bases from J, leaving 11 bases between. The CDR3 is made up of 14 amino acids. CDR3 coding DNA: TGCGCCAGCAGCCTTTGGACACCCACAGATACGCAGTATTTT. Protein product: CASSLWTPTDTQYF.

This clonotype showed up just a few times. The chain is built from TRBV28 and TRBJ1-2; 10 bases line up with TRBD1. The CDR3 extends over 16 amino acids. Germline loops: CDR1 MDHEN, CDR2 SYDVKM. With V trimmed by 5 bases and J by 5 bases, 11 bases remained unmatched. As DNA, the CDR3 is TGTGCCAGCAGTGATCGATCGCGGACAGGGGGGTATGGCTACACCTTC. Translation: CASSDRSRTGGYGYTF.

This clonotype was detected ten times or more. This rearrangement joins TRBV7-2 to TRBJ2-2, with 9 bases identical to TRBD2. The CDR3 length is 16 residues. Germline values: CDR1 SGHTA, CDR2 FQGNSA. The V and J ends lost 4 bases and 6 bases, in that order; junction bases with no gene match: 9. CDR3: CASSYLAGVEAGELFF. The CDR3 nucleotides read TGTGCCAGCAGCTACTTAGCGGGAGTGGAAGCCGGGGAGCTGTTTTTT.

In this sample, this clonotype turned up many times. This chain links TRBV6-5 with TRBJ2-7; 7 nucleotides align to TRBD2. Per germline, CDR1 MNHEY and CDR2 SVGAGI. V shed 2 bases and J 7 bases; nucleotides not matched to a gene: 14. This CDR3 is 16 amino acids long. The CDR3 reads CASSYGSSGRDWEQYF. The CDR3, as DNA: TGTGCCAGCAGTTACGGGTCTAGCGGACGGGATTGGGAGCAGTACTTC.

This clonotype was seen ten or more times. The chain links TRBV7-3 to TRBJ1-2; no clear D. Trimming pared 4 bases from V and 2 bases from J, leaving 8 bases between. The V gene's germline CDR1 is SGHTA and CDR2 FQGTGA. The CDR3 consists of 13 residues. CDR3 region: CASSSGDNYGYTF. In DNA form, the CDR3 reads TGTGCCAGCAGCTCGGGAGACAACTATGGCTACACCTTC.

About this clonotype itself: It differs at one base from a far larger clone, so likely a read error. J is TRBJ2-3 and V is TRBV27; no definite D call. Trimming took 10 bases from V and 0 from J, leaving 17 bases between them. The CDR3 sequence is 15 residues long. CDR1 MNHEY and CDR2 SMNVEV come from the germline V gene (reference sequence). The CDR3 loop reads CATRDLGESTDTQYF. CDR3 DNA: TGTGCCACCAGAGATTTAGGTGAGAGCACAGATACGCAGTATTTT.

This clonotype was detected ten times or more. This chain connects TRBV7-9 to TRBJ2-5, with D possibly being TRBD2 (6 bases). The CDR3 runs 16 residues. Trimming cost V 1 base and J 4 bases, with 16 bases left between them. Germline V gene lookup returns CDR1 SEHNR and CDR2 FQNEAQ (reference sequence). CDR3 DNA sequence: TGTGCCAGCAGCTTAGGGCGGGGCGACCTTGGAGAGACCCAGTACTTC. This gives the protein CASSLGRGDLGETQYF. The full variable domain, rest sourced from reference TRBV7-9 and TRBJ2-5, is DTGVSQNPRHKITKRGQNVTFRCDPISEHNRLYWYRQTLGQGPEFLTYFQNEAQLEKSRLLSDRFSAERPKGSFSTLEIQRTEQGDSAMYLCASSLGRGDLGETQYFGPGTRLLVL.

The chain couples TRBV20-1 to TRBJ2-7; 11 bases line up with TRBD2. Germline assignment: CDR1 DFQATT and CDR2 SNEGSKA (reference sequence). V lost 6 bases and J lost 4; bases outside the gene matches: 11. The CDR3 extends over 15 amino acids. The CDR3 coding sequence is TGCAGTGCAATATTGACTAGCGGGACGGGGTACGAGCAGTACTTC. This sequence encodes CSAILTSGTGYEQYF.